One and the same sample provided the 28 T cell receptor beta chains below, sequenced in a study of cytomegalovirus exposure and HLA in healthy donors. A multiplex PCR was run with 60 Vbeta primers and 13 Jbeta primers. Only in-frame clones appear in the TCRdb table, and some are missing; sequencing was by immunoSEQ multiplex PCR. The sample shows 110,000 or so clones, 12% to 15% of them seen only once. Sequencing input: PBMCs. Every receptor here comes from a female donor in good health and CMV-seronegative.

This clone has just a few counts. This chain links TRBV4-3 with TRBJ1-3; D call uncertain. Germline CDR1 reads LGHNA; CDR2 reads YSLEER. The CDR3 consists of 15 residues. V gave up 0 bases and J gave up 0 bases, with 6 bases separating them. The CDR3 sequence: CASSQDASSGNTIYF. Written as DNA, the CDR3 is TGCGCCAGCAGCCAAGATGCCAGCTCTGGAAACACCATATATTTT.

This clone has just a few counts. The CDR3 coding sequence is TGCGCCAGCAGCCAAGAGTCAGGGCGCGAGCAGTACTTC. It encodes CASSQESGREQYF. V usage is TRBV4-3 and J usage is TRBJ2-7, with D possibly matching TRBD1 (5 bases). V was cut by 0 bases and J by 6 bases, with 9 bases left in between. The CDR3 has 13 residues. Germline V CDR1 and CDR2: LGHNA, YSLEER.

The chain recombines TRBV5-4 with TRBJ1-2, with 9 nucleotides matching TRBD1. The CDR3 extends over 15 amino acids. Per germline, CDR1 SGHNT and CDR2 YYREEE (reference sequence). V lost 3 bases to trimming and J lost 4 bases; unmatched junction nucleotides: 7. CDR3 coding DNA: TGTGCCAGCAGCTCAAGGACAGGGGACACCTATGGCTACACCTTC. Its protein is CASSSRTGDTYGYTF.

V usage is TRBV5-1 and J usage is TRBJ2-5; 8 positions agree with TRBD1. The CDR3 consists of 16 residues. J gave up 2 bases and V 0 bases, and 6 bases lay outside the gene matches. Looked up from germline, CDR1 is SGHRS and CDR2 is YFSETQ. In DNA form, the CDR3 reads TGCGCCAGCAGCTTGGGGGGACAGGCCCTTCAAGAGACCCAGTACTTC. Amino acid sequence: CASSLGGQALQETQYF. The full variable domain, in which reference TRBV5-1 and TRBJ2-5 provide the parts outside the CDR3, is KAGVTQTPRYLIKTRGQQVTLSCSPISGHRSVSWYQQTPGQGLQFLFEYFSETQRNKGNFPGRFSGRQFSNSRSEMNVSTLELGDSALYLCASSLGGQALQETQYFGPGTRLLVL.

This chain joins TRBV4-1 and TRBJ1-2, with TRBD1 matching 11 bases. J was trimmed by 8 bases and V by 0 bases; bases with no gene match: 11. CDR1 and CDR2 from the germline V gene are MGHRA and YSYEKL. The CDR3 loop spans 17 amino acids. The CDR3: CASSQEGWTGGGGGYTF. CDR3 in DNA: TGCGCCAGCAGCCAAGAAGGATGGACAGGGGGCGGGGGCGGCTACACCTTC.

The CDR3 bases are TGTGCCAGCAGCTTAGAGATTACAGGGATGGGGGAAAAACTGTTTTTT. The encoded protein is CASSLEITGMGEKLFF. J is TRBJ1-4 and V is TRBV7-6; a possible D gene is TRBD1 (6 bases). Germline V gene data show CDR1 as SGHVS and CDR2 as FNYEAQ. The V and J ends lost 1 base and 8 bases respectively, with 17 bases between them. The CDR3 spans 16 residues.

This clone showed up just a few times. V and J are TRBV10-2 and TRBJ2-7, with 8 bases lining up with TRBD2. The V gene end was trimmed by 6 bases and the J gene end by 3 bases; junction bases not matched to a gene: 10. Germline loops: CDR1 WSHSY, CDR2 SAAADI. CDR3 length: 15 residues. CDR3 amino acids: CASSDIGTRIYEQYF. Here the CDR3 DNA reads TGCGCCAGCAGCGACATTGGGACTAGGATCTACGAGCAGTACTTC.

The chain carries TRBV7-6 and TRBJ2-5; D unclear. Germline V gene data show CDR1 as SGHVS and CDR2 as FNYEAQ. V lost 5 bases and J 7 bases, leaving 14 bases between the germline ends. The length of the CDR3 is 13 residues. CDR3: CASSVSPQSTQYF. The CDR3, as DNA: TGTGCCAGCAGCGTATCTCCGCAGTCGACCCAGTACTTC.

A few counts support this clone. The V call is TRBV4-1, the J call TRBJ2-1, with D hard to call. The CDR3 has 16 amino acids. Germline V gives CDR1 MGHRA, CDR2 YSYEKL. Deletions cut 4 bases from V and 0 bases from J, with 13 bases between. The CDR3 loop is CASSRGTRSSYNEQFF. The CDR3 DNA follows: TGCGCCAGCAGCCGAGGAACACGGAGCTCCTACAATGAGCAGTTCTTC.

The chain employs TRBV10-1 and TRBJ2-3; no firm D call. CDR1 and CDR2 from the germline V gene are WNHNN and SYGVQD (reference sequence). The V end was cut by 0 bases, the J end by 0 bases, with 7 bases between. The CDR3 is 15 residues long. This CDR3 is CASSESFGSTDTQYF. In DNA form, the CDR3 reads TGCGCCAGCAGTGAGTCTTTCGGTAGCACAGATACGCAGTATTTT.

The chain is built from TRBV9 and TRBJ1-6; unclear D gene. The V gene's germline CDR1 is SGDLS and CDR2 YYNGEE. V gave up 0 bases and J gave up 7 bases, with 8 bases separating them. CDR3 size: 14 residues. CDR3: CASSVAGRNSPLHF. The CDR3 nucleotides read TGTGCCAGCAGCGTAGCAGGTAGAAATTCACCCCTCCACTTT.

V is TRBV5-4 and J is TRBJ1-2; TRBD1 aligns across 7 bases. CDR1 and CDR2 from the germline V gene are SGHNT and YYREEE (reference sequence). Unmatched junction bases numbered 2, after V lost 4 bases and J lost 2 bases. The CDR3 runs 13 residues. The CDR3 here is CASSTTGNYGYTF. The CDR3 bases are TGTGCCAGCAGCACGACAGGGAACTATGGCTACACCTTC. The variable domain in full, with the rest retrieved from reference TRBV5-4 and TRBJ1-2, is ETGVTQSPTHLIKTRGQQVTLRCSSQSGHNTVSWYQQALGQGPQFIFQYYREEENGRGNFPPRFSGLQFPNYSSELNVNALELDDSALYLCASSTTGNYGYTFGSGTRLTVV.

The rearrangement links TRBV7-8 to TRBJ1-2; 12 bases are shared with TRBD1. The CDR3 spans 15 residues. The germline V gene encodes CDR1 SGHVS and CDR2 FQNEAQ. Unmatched junction bases numbered 10, after V lost 5 bases and J lost 9 bases. CDR3 in amino acids: CASSPTGTGGRSYTF. DNA of the CDR3: TGTGCCAGCAGCCCCACCGGGACAGGGGGCAGGAGCTACACCTTC. Together with reference TRBV7-8 and TRBJ1-2, the CDR3 gives the full variable domain: GAGVSQSPRYKVAKRGQDVALRCDPISGHVSLFWYQQALGQGPEFLTYFQNEAQLDKSGLPSDRFFAERPEGSVSTLKIQRTQQEDSAVYLCASSPTGTGGRSYTFGSGTRLTVV.

This chain connects TRBV6-5 to TRBJ2-7; 11 bases align to TRBD2. Germline V gene data show CDR1 as MNHEY and CDR2 as SVGAGI. The CDR3 is 15 amino acids. V dropped 5 bases and J dropped 6; count of bases not matched to a gene: 9. The CDR3 nucleotides read TGTGCCAGCAGTCGACCGGGACTAGCGGAAACCGAGCAGTACTTC. Its translation is CASSRPGLAETEQYF.

The chain uses TRBV7-9 and TRBJ2-7; 9 bases fit TRBD2. Germline trimming cut 6 bases from V and 6 bases from J; bases unmatched to any gene: 6. Germline V gives CDR1 SEHNR, CDR2 FQNEAQ (reference sequence). CDR3 length: 13 amino acids. DNA of the CDR3: TGTGCCAGCAGTTCTATACTAGCGGGCGAGCAGTACTTC. It yields the protein CASSSILAGEQYF.

The rearrangement joins TRBV5-1 to TRBJ2-7; possibly TRBD1 for D (8 bases). The CDR3 contains 19 residues. Germline V gene lookup returns CDR1 SGHRS and CDR2 YFSETQ. V gave up 0 bases and J gave up 1 base, with 23 bases separating them. CDR3 coding DNA: TGCGCCAGCAGCTTGGCCCCGGGACAGGCGGGAGTAGGATCCTACGAGCAGTACTTC. Encoded protein: CASSLAPGQAGVGSYEQYF.

The chain's CDR3 is CASSVGQGGSKNIQYF. In DNA, the CDR3 is TGTGCCAGCAGCGTAGGTCAGGGGGGCTCCAAAAACATTCAGTACTTC. The chain employs TRBV9 and TRBJ2-4, with D possibly matching TRBD1 (7 bases). Germline CDR1 SGDLS, CDR2 YYNGEE. Deletions cut 0 bases from V and 2 bases from J, with 12 bases between. This CDR3 comprises 16 residues.

This clone has more than one count but fewer than ten. The same CDR3 arises from other DNA sequences in this sample as well. V gene TRBV7-9 combines with J gene TRBJ2-1, with a tentative D call TRBD1 (5 bases). Per the germline V gene, CDR1 is SEHNR and CDR2 is FQNEAQ (reference sequence). This CDR3 is built from 16 residues. V dropped 5 bases and J dropped 2 bases, with 16 bases sitting between them. CDR3 in DNA: TGTGCCAGCAGCCTAGAAGTTTTGGGGCCCTACAATGAGCAGTTCTTC. Its protein product is CASSLEVLGPYNEQFF. The whole variable domain, remainder taken from reference TRBV7-9 and TRBJ2-1, is DTGVSQNPRHKITKRGQNVTFRCDPISEHNRLYWYRQTLGQGPEFLTYFQNEAQLEKSRLLSDRFSAERPKGSFSTLEIQRTEQGDSAMYLCASSLEVLGPYNEQFFGPGTRLTVL.

A few counts support this clone. The gene calls are TRBV5-1 and TRBJ2-7; possibly TRBD2 for D (5 bases). Germline assignment: CDR1 SGHRS and CDR2 YFSETQ. Deletions cut 4 bases from V and 2 bases from J, with 22 bases between. This CDR3 is 17 amino acids long. CDR3 bases: TGCGCCAGCAGCCGGGAACGAGCGGTCCTCGACCCCTACGAGCAGTACTTC. This translates into CASSRERAVLDPYEQYF.

V gene TRBV13 combines with J gene TRBJ1-4; D might be TRBD1 (5 bases). Germline lookup yields CDR1 PRHDT and CDR2 FYEKMQ (reference sequence). V gave up 3 bases and J gave up 0 bases, with 14 bases separating them. This CDR3 is 17 amino acids long. The CDR3 loop is CASSLAGGGATNEKLFF. CDR3 in DNA: TGTGCCAGCAGCTTGGCGGGGGGAGGTGCAACTAATGAAAAACTGTTTTTT.

This clone has only a few counts. An end of the junction differs from the germline gene, which may be a read error. This sequence joins TRBV27 and TRBJ2-3; TRBD1 matches at 7 bases. Germline loops: CDR1 MNHEY, CDR2 SMNVEV (reference sequence). The CDR3 length is 14 residues. The CDR3 DNA reads as TGTGCCAGCAGTTCAAACCACGGACAGGCCCTTTTATCGTTT. Its protein product is CASSSNHGQALLSF.

A few counts support this clone. The chain couples TRBV25-1 to TRBJ2-5; 13 bases are a match to TRBD2. Germline CDR1 and CDR2: MGHDK and SYGVNS. The CDR3 sequence is 15 residues long. With V trimmed by 5 bases and J by 5 bases, 5 bases remained unmatched. The CDR3 bases are TGTGCCAGCAGTTCCGGGACTAGCGGGGCGGAGACCCAGTACTTC. Its translation is CASSSGTSGAETQYF.

CDR3 in DNA: TGTGCCAGCTCACCTTCCCAGGGGGCTGGGGCCAACGTCCTGACTTTC. Encoded protein: CASSPSQGAGANVLTF. The V gene is TRBV18, the J gene TRBJ2-6, with 7 positions matching TRBD1. With 3 bases clipped from V and 2 bases from J, the junction kept 4 bases outside the gene matches. The CDR3 loop spans 16 amino acids. Germline assignment: CDR1 KGHSH and CDR2 LQKENI.

This clone was seen a handful of times. V usage is TRBV5-4 and J usage is TRBJ2-5, with TRBD1 identical over 8 bases. CDR3 length equals 16 residues. The V segment lost 0 bases and the J segment 1 base; nucleotides outside the gene matches: 5. Per the germline V gene, CDR1 is SGHNT and CDR2 is YYREEE (reference sequence). The CDR3 bases are TGTGCCAGCAGCTTGGCCCGGGACAGGACCCAAGAGACCCAGTACTTC. Translation gives CASSLARDRTQETQYF.

The rearrangement uses TRBV7-2 and TRBJ1-1, with 10 positions matching TRBD1. This CDR3 has 15 amino acids. Trimming at V came to 2 bases and at J to 4 bases, leaving 4 bases not matched to a gene. Germline values: CDR1 SGHTA, CDR2 FQGNSA. The CDR3 here is CASSLLGQGPTEAFF. The CDR3 DNA reads TGTGCCAGCAGCTTATTGGGACAGGGGCCCACTGAAGCTTTCTTT.

This clone was detected only a few times. This sequence joins TRBV6-5 and TRBJ2-1; D is possibly TRBD2 (7 bases). The germline V gene has CDR1 MNHEY and CDR2 SVGAGI. Trimming pared 2 bases from V and 8 bases from J, leaving 13 bases between. This CDR3 has 14 residues. The CDR3 loop reads CASSYRGEGDEQFF. The DNA for the CDR3 is TGTGCCAGCAGTTACAGGGGGGAGGGGGATGAGCAGTTCTTC.

This clone turned up a few times. The chain couples TRBV2 to TRBJ2-2; tentative D call: TRBD1 (6 bases). Per germline, CDR1 SNHLY and CDR2 FYNNEI. This CDR3 comprises 16 residues. The germline V and J ends were trimmed by 2 bases and 5 bases, with 15 bases remaining between them. The DNA of the CDR3 is TGTGCCAGCAGTGAACAGGGGATTAGAAGGACCGGGGAGCTGTTTTTT. It encodes CASSEQGIRRTGELFF.

This clone was counted a few times. This rearrangement joins TRBV7-2 to TRBJ2-2; 15 nucleotides line up with TRBD2. V dropped 4 bases and J dropped 2; count of bases not matched to a gene: 5. The CDR3 is 18 amino acids. Germline V gives CDR1 SGHTA, CDR2 FQGNSA. The CDR3 region is CASSSKGLAGGNTGELFF. The CDR3 DNA reads as TGTGCCAGCAGCTCGAAGGGACTAGCGGGGGGAAACACCGGGGAGCTGTTTTTT.